One and the same sample provided the 21 T cell receptor beta chains below, sequenced in a study of CD8+ T cells in alopecia areata (dated 2018 in TCRdb). Libraries were constructed by the immunoSEQ multiplex PCR assay. RNA was extracted from all samples and reverse transcribed into cDNA as template for TCR sequencing. Imported from immuneACCESS, the table was reduced by TCRdb to in-frame sequences with V and J called. These copies leave out some clones; in studies compared against another copy, an unresolved V gene accounts for under half, and the cause of the remainder is not known. The table shows 290,000 or so clones here, with no singletons. The ten largest make up less than 1.5% of the sample. Pooled mouse cutaneous lymph node cells were stained for CD4, CD8alpha, NKG2D, NKG2ACE and other markers, then sorted on a BD Influx. Sequenced sample: CD4+ T cells sorted from a lymph node. The receptors were gathered from a C3H/HeJ mouse with alopecia areata. Mice from this strain have the MHC haplotype H2-k.

Details on this clone: Genes and germline are mouse. The observed sequence ends 4 residues before the CDR3 terminus, with the missing tail filled in from the germline J gene. The chain carries TRBV3 and TRBJ2-7; 8 bases are shared with TRBD2. Per the germline V gene, CDR1 is SNHLY and CDR2 is FYNGKV (reference sequence). CDR3 size: 14 residues. The CDR3 is CASSLDWGPYEQYF. The DNA read from the CDR3 is TGTGCCAGCAGCTTAGACTGGGGGCCGTAT.

With regard to this clone: Mouse germline and gene names are used. The DNA ends 4 residues before the CDR3 does, and the rest of the CDR3 is filled in from the germline J gene. This chain connects TRBV17 to TRBJ2-1; 11 nucleotides agree with TRBD2. This CDR3 spans 15 amino acids. The V and J ends lost 5 bases and 4 bases, in that order; junction bases with no gene match: 4. Germline values: CDR1 MNHDT, CDR2 YYDKIL. The CDR3 protein is CASSFDWGGYAEQFF. The CDR3 bases that were read are TGTGCTAGCAGTTTTGACTGGGGGGGGTATGCT.

The table lists this clone with a few counts. The gene names given are mouse names. The observed sequence ends 4 residues before the CDR3 terminus, with the missing tail filled in from the germline J gene. This chain joins TRBV1 and TRBJ2-1; 8 bases fit TRBD1. J gave up 1 base and V 1 base, and 3 bases lay outside the gene matches. The CDR3 has 16 amino acids. Germline V lookup: CDR1 NSQYPW, CDR2 LRSPGD (reference sequence). The covered CDR3 bases are TGCACCTGCAGTGCAGGGGGACAGGCAAACTATGCT. Translated, it gives CTCSAGGQANYA. The whole CDR3 is CTCSAGGQANYAEQFF.

On this clone: Gene names and germline match the mouse. The read falls 4 residues short of the CDR3 end, and the missing part is taken from the germline J gene. The V call is TRBV1, the J call TRBJ1-1, with D tentatively TRBD1 (6 bases). The CDR3 length is 16 residues. CDR1 and CDR2 (germline): NSQYPW, LRSPGD (reference sequence). The ends were cut back, 0 bases at V and 1 base at J, with 12 bases in the middle. The sequenced CDR3 bases are TGCACCTGCAGTGCAGATCGGGGGACAAAAAACACA. Encoded protein: CTCSADRGTKNT. The whole CDR3 is CTCSADRGTKNTEVFF. Full variable domain (rest looked up from reference TRBV1 and TRBJ1-1): VTLLEQNPRWRLVPRGQAVNLRCILKNSQYPWMSWYQQDLQKQLQWLFTLRSPGDKEVKSLPGADYLATRVTDTELRLQVANMSQGRTLYCTCSADRGTKNTEVFFGKGTRLTVV.

This clone was picked up a small number of times. Gene labels here are mouse ones. Read sequence stops 4 residues before the CDR3 end, and the germline J gene provides the missing end. This chain uses TRBV17 with TRBJ2-2; 7 nucleotides line up with TRBD2. Germline V lookup: CDR1 MNHDT, CDR2 YYDKIL. J gave up 6 bases and V 5 bases, and 12 bases lay outside the gene matches. CDR3 length: 16 amino acids. This CDR3 reads CASSLRLGPIPGQLYF. CDR3 DNA, as far as it was read: TGTGCTAGCAGTCTCCGACTGGGCCCAATCCCCGGG.

A note on this clone: The gene names here belong to mouse. The sequence runs out 4 residues before the end of the CDR3; the remainder is reconstructed from the germline J gene. The chain uses TRBV1 and TRBJ2-1; D remains unclear. V was shortened by 4 bases and J by 1 base, with 5 bases between the two germline ends. This CDR3 has 13 amino acids. CDR1 is NSQYPW and CDR2 is LRSPGD in the germline V gene (reference sequence). The CDR3 region is CTCSVGNYAEQFF. The CDR3 bases that were read are TGCACCTGCAGTGTTGGGAACTATGCT.

This clone was counted only a few times. Mouse gene names apply. The read ends 4 residues shy of where the CDR3 ends; the end is completed using the germline J gene. The sample has other DNA sequences that encode this CDR3 too. The V and J genes are TRBV13-1 and TRBJ2-3; perhaps TRBD2 as D (6 bases). V was trimmed by 5 bases and J by 0 bases, leaving 10 bases between them. This CDR3 spans 14 amino acids. Germline V gene sequence: CDR1 NSHNY, CDR2 SYGAGN. The CDR3 loop reads CASRLGSSAETLYF. The sequenced part of the CDR3 DNA is TGTGCCAGCAGGCTGGGGTCTAGTGCAGAA.

On this clone: Gene names are the mouse ones. The sequenced fragment ends 4 residues before the CDR3 boundary, so the rest is inferred from the germline J gene. The rearrangement joins TRBV31 to TRBJ1-2; 7 bases line up with TRBD1. The germline gives CDR1 GKSSPN, CDR2 SITVG. The CDR3 spans 12 residues. The sequenced part of the CDR3 DNA is TGTGCCTGGAGTCTTACAGGGGCC. Its translation: CAWSLTGA. The whole CDR3 protein is CAWSLTGADYTF.

This clone was counted between two and nine times. These gene names are mouse names. The CDR3 end lies 4 residues beyond the end of the read and is filled in from the germline J gene. This sequence joins TRBV31 and TRBJ2-1; 8 nucleotides line up with TRBD2. The CDR3 has 15 residues. Germline lookup yields CDR1 GKSSPN and CDR2 SITVG. The junction had 7 bases not matched to a gene; V was cut back by 0 bases and J by 6 bases. The CDR3 bases that were read are TGTGCCTGGAGTCTAGTCCTGGGGGGTATTGCT. Protein product: CAWSLVLGGIA. The whole CDR3 sequence is CAWSLVLGGIAEQFF.

This clone has ten or more counts. Genes here carry mouse names. The CDR3 end lies 4 residues beyond the end of the read and is filled in from the germline J gene. V gene TRBV13-1 combines with J gene TRBJ1-2, with TRBD1 matching 10 bases. Looked up from germline, CDR1 is NSHNY and CDR2 is SYGAGN. This CDR3 spans 15 amino acids. J was trimmed by 2 bases and V by 1 base; bases with no gene match: 2. Partial CDR3 DNA: TGTGCCAGCAGTGATTCGGGACAGGGGAACTCC. The encoded protein is CASSDSGQGNS. The whole CDR3 region reads CASSDSGQGNSDYTF.

This clone occurred a few times. Gene names are the mouse ones. From the germline J gene comes the end of the CDR3, since the read stops 4 residues before it. The chain employs TRBV19 and TRBJ2-3, with D possibly being TRBD1 (6 bases). Trimming removed 4 bases at V and 2 bases at J, with 17 bases between. Germline CDR1 and CDR2: FNHDT and SITEND (reference sequence). The CDR3 extends over 16 amino acids. The DNA read from the CDR3 is TGTGCCAGCAGTCCCACAGGGAGGCGGGATGCAGAA. Its translation is CASSPTGRRDAE. The full CDR3 reads CASSPTGRRDAETLYF. Using reference TRBV19 and TRBJ2-3 for the parts outside the CDR3, the full variable domain is GGIITQTPKFLIGQEGQKLTLKCQQNFNHDTMYWYRQDSGKGLRLIYYSITENDLQKGDLSEGYDASREKKSSFSLTVTSAQKNEMAVFLCASSPTGRRDAETLYFGSGTRLTVL.

In its sample, this clone was seen a few times. Each gene name is a mouse one. The CDR3 goes on 4 residues after the read ends, and that part is filled in from the germline J gene. This same CDR3 is encoded by further DNA sequences in the sample. The rearrangement uses TRBV1 and TRBJ2-1; 9 bases line up with TRBD2. The CDR3 has 16 residues. Germline V gene lookup returns CDR1 NSQYPW and CDR2 LRSPGD (reference sequence). The V segment lost 0 bases and the J segment 3 bases; nucleotides outside the gene matches: 3. CDR3 DNA, as far as it was read: TGCACCTGCAGTGCAGATAACTGGGGGGCCTATGCT. It specifies CTCSADNWGAYA. The whole CDR3 protein reads CTCSADNWGAYAEQFF.

This clone was recorded a few times. All gene names here are mouse names. The observed sequence ends 4 residues before the CDR3 terminus, with the missing tail filled in from the germline J gene. This CDR3 is also generated by other DNA sequences in the sample. This chain links TRBV13-1 with TRBJ2-3; the match to TRBD1 covers 11 bases. The V gene's germline CDR1 is NSHNY and CDR2 SYGAGN. The V and J ends lost 3 bases and 0 bases, in that order; junction bases with no gene match: 6. This CDR3 comprises 17 residues. The sequenced CDR3 bases are TGTGCCAGCAGTGGGGCCGGGACAGGGGGAAGTGCAGAA. It specifies CASSGAGTGGSAE. The whole CDR3 region reads CASSGAGTGGSAETLYF.

This clone has at least ten counts. Genes and germline are mouse. The CDR3 end falls 4 residues outside the read, so it is completed with the germline J gene. The chain employs TRBV13-1 and TRBJ2-1; 8 bases fit TRBD1. Germline CDR1 NSHNY, CDR2 SYGAGN. This CDR3 spans 13 amino acids. V lost 2 bases and J lost 6; bases outside the gene matches: 1. Here the CDR3 reads CASSDRGLAEQFF. Partial CDR3 DNA: TGTGCCAGCAGTGACAGGGGGCTTGCT.

This clone was seen only a few times. The gene symbols are mouse symbols. The sequenced CDR3 bases are TGTGCCAGCAACGGGGGGAACACCGGG. Encoded protein: CASNGGNTG. The CDR3 as a whole reads CASNGGNTGQLYF. The chain links TRBV19 to TRBJ2-2, with a possible D match to TRBD2 (6 bases). Coverage ceases 4 residues before the CDR3 finishes, and the germline J gene fills in the end. The V end was cut by 6 bases, the J end by 2 bases, with 8 bases between. This CDR3 has 13 amino acids. Per germline, CDR1 FNHDT and CDR2 SITEND (reference sequence).

This clone has a handful of counts. These gene names are mouse names. The read ends 4 residues before the CDR3 terminus; that terminus is restored from the germline J gene. The chain recombines TRBV5 with TRBJ1-2; D is unclear. V lost 0 bases and J 1 base, leaving 9 bases between the germline ends. This CDR3 has 15 residues. Germline CDR1 is LGHNA and CDR2 is YNLKQL (reference sequence). The CDR3 sequence: CASSQEARINSDYTF. The sequenced part of the CDR3 DNA is TGTGCCAGCAGCCAAGAGGCCAGGATAAACTCC.

This clone was seen only a few times. Each gene name is a mouse one. At the DNA level, this CDR3 is encoded by other sequences in the same sample as well. The CDR3 here is CAWSPSRGGGAETLYF. CDR3 DNA (partial): TGTGCCTGGAGTCCCTCCCGGGGGGGCGGTGCAGAA. This chain joins TRBV31 and TRBJ2-3, with 8 bases fitting TRBD2. The read is 4 residues too short to cover the CDR3 end, so that end is filled in from the germline J gene. The germline gives CDR1 GKSSPN, CDR2 SITVG. V shed 1 base, J shed 1 base, and the junction held 7 bases outside the gene matches. CDR3 size: 16 residues.

Worth noting for this clone: Mouse names are used for the genes. The read is 4 residues too short to cover the CDR3 end, so that end is filled in from the germline J gene. V gene TRBV19 combines with J gene TRBJ2-3; TRBD2 aligns across 11 bases. Germline CDR1 reads FNHDT; CDR2 reads SITEND (reference sequence). The CDR3 covers 15 residues. J gave up 2 bases and V 5 bases, and 4 bases lay outside the gene matches. CDR3 DNA, as far as it was read: TGTGCCAGCAGACCGACTGGGGGGGATGCAGAA. Residues: CASRPTGGDAE. The whole CDR3 region reads CASRPTGGDAETLYF. Drawing the rest from reference TRBV19 and TRBJ2-3, the complete variable domain is GGIITQTPKFLIGQEGQKLTLKCQQNFNHDTMYWYRQDSGKGLRLIYYSITENDLQKGDLSEGYDASREKKSSFSLTVTSAQKNEMAVFLCASRPTGGDAETLYFGSGTRLTVL.

Note on this clone: Gene names are the mouse ones. CDR3 in amino acids: CASSHVPGQNNSPLYF. The CDR3 bases that were read are TGTGCCAGCAGTCACGTCCCGGGACAGAATAATTCGCCC. The chain is built from TRBV19 and TRBJ1-6; 7 nucleotides align to TRBD1. The CDR3 end lies 3 residues beyond the end of the read and is filled in from the germline J gene. TRBJ1-6 counts as an open reading frame of uncertain function. The CDR3 loop spans 16 amino acids. The V and J ends lost 4 bases and 5 bases, in that order; junction bases with no gene match: 9. Germline V gives CDR1 FNHDT, CDR2 SITEND (reference sequence).

This clone was observed at least ten times. Germline and genes here are mouse. With the read ending 4 residues before the CDR3 end, the germline J gene is used to fill in that end. The chain combines TRBV19 with TRBJ2-5; D may be TRBD1 (5 bases). Trimming cost V 3 bases and J 0 bases, with 8 bases left between them. The V gene's germline CDR1 is FNHDT and CDR2 SITEND (reference sequence). The CDR3 has 14 residues. The DNA read from the CDR3 is TGTGCCAGCAGTAAGGACAATAACCAAGAC. Its translation: CASSKDNNQD. Given in full, the CDR3 is CASSKDNNQDTQYF. Full variable domain (remainder filled in from reference TRBV19 and TRBJ2-5): GGIITQTPKFLIGQEGQKLTLKCQQNFNHDTMYWYRQDSGKGLRLIYYSITENDLQKGDLSEGYDASREKKSSFSLTVTSAQKNEMAVFLCASSKDNNQDTQYFGPGTRLLVL.

This clone was detected only a few times. Germline and genes here are mouse. Other DNA sequences of this sample code for an identical CDR3. The CDR3 is CASSEGQGYTEVFF. The DNA read from the CDR3 is TGTGCCAGCAGTGAGGGACAGGGGTACACA. The V gene is TRBV13-3, the J gene TRBJ1-1; TRBD1 matches at 10 bases. The read is 4 residues too short to cover the CDR3 end, so that end is filled in from the germline J gene. The CDR3 is 14 amino acids. Germline V lookup: CDR1 NNHDY, CDR2 SYVADS. V trimming: 2 bases; J trimming: 3 bases; junction bases outside the gene matches: 1.